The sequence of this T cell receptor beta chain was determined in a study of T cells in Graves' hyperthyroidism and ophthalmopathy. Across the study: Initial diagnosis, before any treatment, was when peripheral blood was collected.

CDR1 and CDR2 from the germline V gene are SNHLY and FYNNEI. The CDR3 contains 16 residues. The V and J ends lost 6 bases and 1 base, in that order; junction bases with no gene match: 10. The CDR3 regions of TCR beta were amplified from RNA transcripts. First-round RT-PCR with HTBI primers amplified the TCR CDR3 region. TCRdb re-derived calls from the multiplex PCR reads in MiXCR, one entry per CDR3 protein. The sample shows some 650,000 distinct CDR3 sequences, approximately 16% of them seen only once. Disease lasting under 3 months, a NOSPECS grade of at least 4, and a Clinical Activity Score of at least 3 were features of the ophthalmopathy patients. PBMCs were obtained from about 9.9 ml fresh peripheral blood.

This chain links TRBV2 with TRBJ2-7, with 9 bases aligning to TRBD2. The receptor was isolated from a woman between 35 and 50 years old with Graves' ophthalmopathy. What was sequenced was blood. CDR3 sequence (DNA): TGTGCCAGCAGGACGGGTCTAGCGGGAACTTCCTACGAGCAGTACTTC. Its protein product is CASRTGLAGTSYEQYF.